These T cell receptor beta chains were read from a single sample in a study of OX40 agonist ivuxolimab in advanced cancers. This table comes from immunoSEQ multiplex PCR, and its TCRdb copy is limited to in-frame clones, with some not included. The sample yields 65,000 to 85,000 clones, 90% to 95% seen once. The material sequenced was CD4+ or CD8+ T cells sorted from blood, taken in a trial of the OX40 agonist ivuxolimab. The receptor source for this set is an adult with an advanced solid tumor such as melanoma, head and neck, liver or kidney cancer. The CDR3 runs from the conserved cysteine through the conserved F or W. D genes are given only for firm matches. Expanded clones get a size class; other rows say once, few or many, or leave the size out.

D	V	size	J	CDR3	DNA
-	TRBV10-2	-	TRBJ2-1	CASSEGNEQFF	TGCGCCAGCAGTGAGGGCAATGAGCAGTTCTTC
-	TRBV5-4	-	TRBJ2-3	CASSLAADTDTQYF	TGTGCCAGCAGCTTGGCAGCGGACACAGATACGCAGTATTTT
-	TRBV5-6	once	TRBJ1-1	CASSRQAPGVYTEAFF	TGTGCCAGCTCACGACAAGCCCCTGGGGTGTACACTGAAGCTTTCTTT
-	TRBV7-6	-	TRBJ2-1	CASRPWVRGAGNEQFF	TGTGCCAGCAGGCCTTGGGTGCGGGGCGCCGGCAATGAGCAGTTCTTC
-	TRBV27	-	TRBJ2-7	CASSWHQSSYEQYF	TGTGCCAGCAGTTGGCACCAGAGCTCCTACGAGCAGTACTTC
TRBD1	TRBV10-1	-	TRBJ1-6	CASSEPGQGEPNSPLHF	TGCGCCAGCAGTGAGCCGGGACAGGGAGAACCTAATTCACCCCTCCACTTT
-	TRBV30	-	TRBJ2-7	CAWSSPGSLSRGASYEQYF	TGTGCCTGGTCCTCCCCCGGGTCTCTCTCCCGGGGGGCTTCCTACGAGCAGTACTTC
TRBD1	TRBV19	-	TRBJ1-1	CASIGTGNTEAFF	TGTGCCAGTATCGGGACAGGGAACACTGAAGCTTTCTTT
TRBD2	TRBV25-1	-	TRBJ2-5	CASSVGLAVTETQYF	TGTGCCAGCAGTGTTGGACTAGCGGTCACGGAGACCCAGTACTTC
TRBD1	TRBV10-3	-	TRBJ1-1	CAINNRGDRANTEAFF	TGTGCCATCAATAATAGAGGGGACAGGGCCAACACTGAAGCTTTCTTT
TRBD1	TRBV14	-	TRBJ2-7	CASSQTPGQGPYEQYF	TGTGCCAGCAGCCAAACGCCGGGACAGGGACCCTACGAGCAGTACTTC
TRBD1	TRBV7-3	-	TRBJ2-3	CASSPDRDSTDTQYF	TGTGCCAGCAGTCCGGACAGGGATAGCACAGATACGCAGTATTTT
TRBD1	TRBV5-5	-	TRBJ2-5	CASSWTGGPETQYF	TGTGCCAGCAGCTGGACAGGGGGCCCAGAGACCCAGTACTTC
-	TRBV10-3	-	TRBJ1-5	CAISDPGWGDSNQPQHF	TGTGCCATCAGTGACCCTGGGTGGGGTGATAGCAATCAGCCCCAGCATTTT
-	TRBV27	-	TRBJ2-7	CASTPHRSVEQYF	TGTGCCAGCACCCCACACCGTTCGGTCGAGCAGTACTTC
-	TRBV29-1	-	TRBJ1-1	CSVEDQSAAFF	TGCAGCGTTGAAGATCAGTCGGCAGCTTTCTTT
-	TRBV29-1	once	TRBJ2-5	CSVEQETQYF	TGCAGCGTTGAGCAAGAGACCCAGTACTTC
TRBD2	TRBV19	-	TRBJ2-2	CASSGTSVTGELFF	TGTGCCAGTTCGGGGACTAGCGTCACCGGGGAGCTGTTTTTT
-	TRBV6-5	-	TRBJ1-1	CASSYSGGTEAFF	TGTGCCAGCAGTTACTCCGGCGGCACGGAAGCTTTCTTT
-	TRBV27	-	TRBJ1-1	CASSLSGITEAFF	TGTGCCAGCAGTTTATCAGGGATCACTGAAGCTTTCTTT
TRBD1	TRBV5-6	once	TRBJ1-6	CASSLGQGNLHF	TGTGCCAGCAGCTTGGGACAGGGGAACCTCCACTTT
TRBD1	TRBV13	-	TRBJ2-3	CASSLQGAPADTQYF	TGTGCCAGCAGCCTTCAGGGGGCGCCCGCAGATACGCAGTATTTT
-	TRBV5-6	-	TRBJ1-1	CASSLYGTEAFF	TGTGCCAGCAGCTTGTATGGCACTGAAGCTTTCTTT
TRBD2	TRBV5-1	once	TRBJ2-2	CASPRGTSGGEVTGELFF	TGCGCCAGTCCGAGAGGGACTAGCGGGGGGGAGGTCACCGGGGAGCTGTTTTTT
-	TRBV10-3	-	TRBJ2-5	CAISEVWQGRETQYF	TGTGCCATCAGTGAGGTGTGGCAGGGACGGGAGACCCAGTACTTC
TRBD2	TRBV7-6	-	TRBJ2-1	CASSITIGLAGDNEQFF	TGTGCCAGCAGCATTACCATAGGACTAGCGGGGGACAATGAGCAGTTCTTC
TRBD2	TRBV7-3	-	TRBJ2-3	CASSFGTSGGTDTQYF	TGTGCCAGCAGCTTCGGGACTAGCGGGGGCACAGATACGCAGTATTTT
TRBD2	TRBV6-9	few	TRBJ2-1	CASSSAGGTYNEQFF	TGTGCCAGCAGTTCCGCGGGGGGGACCTACAATGAGCAGTTCTTC
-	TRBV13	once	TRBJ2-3	CASSLVGTALDTQYF	TGTGCCAGCAGCTTAGTGGGGACGGCATTAGATACGCAGTATTTT
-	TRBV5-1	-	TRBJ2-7	CASSIGDSSYEQYF	TGCGCCAGCAGCATCGGCGACAGCTCCTACGAGCAGTACTTC
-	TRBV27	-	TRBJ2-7	CASSHPGEVYEQYF	TGTGCCAGCTCCCATCCAGGGGAGGTGTACGAGCAGTACTTC
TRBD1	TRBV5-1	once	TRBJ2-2	CASSWSGQGQNTGELFF	TGCGCCAGCAGCTGGTCGGGACAGGGACAAAACACCGGGGAGCTGTTTTTT